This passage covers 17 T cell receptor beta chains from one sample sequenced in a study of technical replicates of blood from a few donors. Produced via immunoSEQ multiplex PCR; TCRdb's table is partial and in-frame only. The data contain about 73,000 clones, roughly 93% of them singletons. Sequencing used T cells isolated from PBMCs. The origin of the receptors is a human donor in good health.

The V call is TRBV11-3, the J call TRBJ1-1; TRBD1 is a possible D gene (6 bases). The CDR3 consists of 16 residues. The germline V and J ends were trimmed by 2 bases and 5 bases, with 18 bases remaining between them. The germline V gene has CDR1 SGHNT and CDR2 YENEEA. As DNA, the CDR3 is TGTGCCAGCAGCTTACCCCCGCAGGGGCGACCGACTGAAGCTTTCTTT. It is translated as CASSLPPQGRPTEAFF. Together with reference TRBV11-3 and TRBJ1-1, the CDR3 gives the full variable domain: EAGVVQSPRYKIIEKKQPVAFWCNPISGHNTLYWYLQNLGQGPELLIRYENEEAVDDSQLPKDRFSAERLKGVDSTLKIQPAELGDSAVYLCASSLPPQGRPTEAFFGQGTRLTVV.

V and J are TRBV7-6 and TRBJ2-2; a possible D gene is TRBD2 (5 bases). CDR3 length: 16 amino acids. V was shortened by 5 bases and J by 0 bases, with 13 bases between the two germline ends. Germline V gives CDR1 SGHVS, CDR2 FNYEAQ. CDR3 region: CASSPSSHTNTGELFF. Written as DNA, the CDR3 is TGTGCCAGCAGCCCTAGCTCGCATACGAACACCGGGGAGCTGTTTTTT.

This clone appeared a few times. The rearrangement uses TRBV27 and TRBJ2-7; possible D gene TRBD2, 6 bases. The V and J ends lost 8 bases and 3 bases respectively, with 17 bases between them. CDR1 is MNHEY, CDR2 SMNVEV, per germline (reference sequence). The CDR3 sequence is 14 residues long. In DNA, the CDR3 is TGTGCCAGCTCCGACGGGGTCGGGGGCTACGAGCAGTACTTC. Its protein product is CASSDGVGGYEQYF.

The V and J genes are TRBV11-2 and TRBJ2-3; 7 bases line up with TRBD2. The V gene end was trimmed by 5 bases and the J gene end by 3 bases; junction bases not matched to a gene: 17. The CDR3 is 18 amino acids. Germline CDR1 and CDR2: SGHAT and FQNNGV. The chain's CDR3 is CASSPGLVAGVRTDTQYF. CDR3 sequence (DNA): TGTGCCAGCAGCCCTGGTTTAGTTGCGGGAGTTCGTACAGATACGCAGTATTTT. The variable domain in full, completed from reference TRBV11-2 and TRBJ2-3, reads EAGVAQSPRYKIIEKRQSVAFWCNPISGHATLYWYQQILGQGPKLLIQFQNNGVVDDSQLPKDRFSAERLKGVDSTLKIQPAKLEDSAVYLCASSPGLVAGVRTDTQYFGPGTRLTVL.

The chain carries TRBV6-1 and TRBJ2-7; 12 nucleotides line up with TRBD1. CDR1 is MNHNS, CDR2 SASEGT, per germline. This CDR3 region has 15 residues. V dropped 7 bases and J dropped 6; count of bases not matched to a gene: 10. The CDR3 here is CASIRGGQGAVEQYF. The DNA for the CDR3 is TGTGCCAGCATCCGAGGGGGACAGGGGGCAGTCGAGCAGTACTTC.

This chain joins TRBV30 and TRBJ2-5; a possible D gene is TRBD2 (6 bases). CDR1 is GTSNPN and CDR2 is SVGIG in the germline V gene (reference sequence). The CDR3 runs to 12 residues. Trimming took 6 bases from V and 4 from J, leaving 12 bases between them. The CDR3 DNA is TGTGCCTGCAATCCGGGGGTAGAGACCCAGTACTTC. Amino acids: CACNPGVETQYF.

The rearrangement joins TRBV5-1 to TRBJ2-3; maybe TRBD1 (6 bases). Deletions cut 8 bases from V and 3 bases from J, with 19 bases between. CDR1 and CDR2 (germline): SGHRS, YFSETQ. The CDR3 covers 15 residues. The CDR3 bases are TGCGCCAGTACCGAGGGGGTAAGGGAGACAGATACGCAGTATTTT. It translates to CASTEGVRETDTQYF.

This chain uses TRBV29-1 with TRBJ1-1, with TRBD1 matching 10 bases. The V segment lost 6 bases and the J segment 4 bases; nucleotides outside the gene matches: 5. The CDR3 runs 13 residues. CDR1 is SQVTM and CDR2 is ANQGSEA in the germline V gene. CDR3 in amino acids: CSVRGQGSTEAFF. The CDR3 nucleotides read TGCAGCGTGAGGGGACAGGGGAGCACTGAAGCTTTCTTT. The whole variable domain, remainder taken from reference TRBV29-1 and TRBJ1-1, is SAVISQKPSRDICQRGTSLTIQCQVDSQVTMMFWYRQQPGQSLTLIATANQGSEATYESGFVIDKFPISRPNLTFSTLTVSNMSPEDSSIYLCSVRGQGSTEAFFGQGTRLTVV.

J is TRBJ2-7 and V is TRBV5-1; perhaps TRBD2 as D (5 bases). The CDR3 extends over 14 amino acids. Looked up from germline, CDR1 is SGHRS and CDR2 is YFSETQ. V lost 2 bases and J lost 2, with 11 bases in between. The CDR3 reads CASSFSSGAYEQYF. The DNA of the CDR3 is TGCGCCAGCAGCTTCTCCAGCGGAGCCTACGAGCAGTACTTC.

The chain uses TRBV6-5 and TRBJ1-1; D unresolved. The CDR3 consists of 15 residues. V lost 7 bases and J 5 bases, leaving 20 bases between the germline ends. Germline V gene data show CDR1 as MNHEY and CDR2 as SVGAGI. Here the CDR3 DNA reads TGTGCCAGCACGCTTAAGGTACCCGGCGGGACTGAAGCTTTCTTT. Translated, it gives CASTLKVPGGTEAFF.

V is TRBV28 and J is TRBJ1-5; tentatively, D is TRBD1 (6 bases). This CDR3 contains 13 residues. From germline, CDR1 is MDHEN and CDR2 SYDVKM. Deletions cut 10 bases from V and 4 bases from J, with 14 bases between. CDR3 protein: CATRGQYNQPQHF. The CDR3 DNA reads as TGTGCCACCCGCGGACAGTATAATCAGCCCCAGCATTTT.

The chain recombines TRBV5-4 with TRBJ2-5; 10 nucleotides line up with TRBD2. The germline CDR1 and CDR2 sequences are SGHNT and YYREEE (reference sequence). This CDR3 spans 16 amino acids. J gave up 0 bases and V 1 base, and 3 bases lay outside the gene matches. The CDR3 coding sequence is TGTGCCAGCAGCTTGCCGACTAGCGGGTACCAAGAGACCCAGTACTTC. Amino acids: CASSLPTSGYQETQYF.

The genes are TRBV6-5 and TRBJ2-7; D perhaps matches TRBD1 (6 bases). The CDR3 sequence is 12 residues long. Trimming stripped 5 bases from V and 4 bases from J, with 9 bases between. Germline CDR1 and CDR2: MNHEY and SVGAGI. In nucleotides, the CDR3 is TGTGCCAGCAGTCAGACAGGTTACGAGCAGTACTTC. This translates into CASSQTGYEQYF.

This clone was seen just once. The CDR3 sequence: CASSQDGTGELYEQYF. CDR3 DNA: TGCGCCAGCAGCCAAGACGGGACGGGGGAACTTTACGAGCAGTACTTC. The chain uses TRBV4-1 and TRBJ2-7, with D possibly being TRBD2 (6 bases). V was cut by 0 bases and J by 4 bases, with 16 bases left in between. The CDR3 loop spans 16 amino acids. Germline-derived CDR1 and CDR2 are MGHRA and YSYEKL.

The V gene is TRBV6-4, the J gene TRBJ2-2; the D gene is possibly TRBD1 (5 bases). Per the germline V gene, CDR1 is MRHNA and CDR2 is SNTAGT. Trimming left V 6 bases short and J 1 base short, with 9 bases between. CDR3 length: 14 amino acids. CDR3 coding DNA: TGTGCCAGCAGCAGGGCCGAGAACACCGGGGAGCTGTTTTTT. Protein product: CASSRAENTGELFF.

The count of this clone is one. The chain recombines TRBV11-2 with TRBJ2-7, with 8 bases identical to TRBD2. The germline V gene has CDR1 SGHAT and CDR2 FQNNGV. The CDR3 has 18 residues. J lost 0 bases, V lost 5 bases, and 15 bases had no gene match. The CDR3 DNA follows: TGTGCCAGCAGCCCATTTTCGGCTAGCGGGCCCTTCTCCTACGAGCAGTACTTC. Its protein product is CASSPFSASGPFSYEQYF.

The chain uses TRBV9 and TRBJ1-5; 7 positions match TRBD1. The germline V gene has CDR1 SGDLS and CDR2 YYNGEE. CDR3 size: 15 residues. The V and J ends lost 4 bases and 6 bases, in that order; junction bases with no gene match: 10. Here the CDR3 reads CASSPTGRGPQPQHF. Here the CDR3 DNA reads TGTGCCAGCAGCCCCACCGGGAGGGGGCCTCAGCCCCAGCATTTT.